The entry that follows covers one TCR beta chain sequence. The antigen it recognizes is unknown. The record has no base qualities; no much larger clone is one base away. The CDR1 and CDR2 encoded by the germline V gene are ENHRY and SYGVKD. V lost 10 bases and J lost 6 bases; the stretch between them is 16 bases long. The CDR3 sequence holds 13 residues, the cysteine and phenylalanine included. CDR3 DNA is the only sequence kept; it has 39 bases, read in frame from the first base. The sample originates from a study of shared clonotypes between healthy human individuals (dated by TCRdb to the early 2020s). Context from the whole study: The cohort comprised a couple of women and three men aged 18 to 49 years. Between about 0.85 and 9.5 billion PBMCs per donor were obtained by leukapheresis. Per donor, three plates each were used for CD4 naive and CD4 memory, two for CD8 naive, and one for CD8 memory. To increase sequencing depth and limit assay-specific biases, TCR repertoire library preparation and sequencing were carried out by different laboratories using diverse techniques. The study deeply sequenced blood TCR repertoires of several healthy adults to estimate repertoire size and the extent of clonotype sharing between individuals. What the research found in general, with its limitations: Based on pairwise subsampling, the degree of clonotype sharing among donors was expected to be affected by sequencing depth. Larger estimated clonotype richness was generally found for naive subsets than for memory subsets. Because the study included only a small number of donors, the genetic and exposure-history diversity represented was limited. Incomplete sequencing was indicated by rarefaction of sorted-subset datasets, despite the large sequencing depth. Sampling was restricted to blood, and TCR repertoires in tissue are likely to differ from TCR repertoires in blood. Higher generation probabilities were observed for clonotypes shared by all four sorted-subset donors than for non-shared clonotypes. Sharing across a few donors was observed for 4.5% to 6.5% of naive CD4, 3.5% of naive CD8, over 2% of memory CD4, and roughly 0.4% of memory CD8 clonotypes.

Donors were healthy HIV-negative adults with no recently reported acute infections or vaccinations. Every donor was a Caucasian adult living in Nashville, Tennessee, USA. CD4+ T cells were enriched by magnetic negative selection, after which naive cells were positively selected on CD45RA and the negative fraction was taken as the memory subset. After blood collection by leukapheresis, PBMCs were isolated using Ficoll-Histopaque density gradient centrifugation and then cryopreserved in the vapor phase of liquid nitrogen. Purity and quantity of every magnetically sorted T cell population were checked by analytical flow cytometry. Each sorted fraction had its genomic DNA isolated and then quantified by UV absorbance on a Nanodrop 2000c. TCR CDR3 regions were amplified from genomic DNA by multiplex PCR using the deep immunoSEQ assay. Genomic DNA extracted from each cell subset was distributed evenly over all wells of several immunoSEQ 96-well plates, and each plate served as one replicate. For sorted subsets, roughly 200 ng of genomic DNA, equivalent to roughly 33,000 T cell genomes, went into each replicate PCR. Purified libraries were measured with a Qubit 3.0 fluorometer, size-checked on a Bioanalyzer 2100, and measured again with the KAPA Library Quantification kit. Each immunoSEQ 96-well plate was sequenced on its own single-read 150-cycle Illumina NextSeq 550 flow cell. The study's processing was this. Because the immunoSEQ output held only junctional sequences and lacked quality scores, the filtering could not match the filtering applied to full-length reads. To assign V/J genes and CDR3, sequences were annotated against IMGT germline references using PyIR, a Python wrapper for IgBLAST v1.9. Reads were filtered out if the reads had weak V/J assignments (E-value above 1e-6), no CDR3, stop codons, out-of-frame junctions, or ambiguous translated residues. V3J clonotypes were defined as sequences sharing the same inferred V gene, J gene, and CDR3 amino acid sequence. The percentage overlap between two repertoires was calculated by dividing the number of shared unique clonotypes by the size of the smaller repertoire. RTK rarefaction, the Chao1 estimator, and Recon v2.1 estimates of unobserved clonotypes were used to assess repertoire richness. OLGA was used to compute generation probabilities for all TCRbeta clonotypes that the gDNA method yielded from a few donors. TCRdb provides this immuneACCESS table in a form limited to in-frame rearrangements. Some clones are lacking; in checked studies, under half of them reflect an unresolved V gene, and why the rest are absent is not known. The V and J calls and the clone size are those of that table, but D and trimming were determined from the DNA. Recorded for this sample are about 680,000 clones; around three quarters of them occurred a single time. 1.5% to 2% of the sample belongs to the ten largest clones.

The sample taken for sequencing was memory CD4+ T cells sorted from blood. The sample's cell subset or site, from its label and the paper: CD45RA-negative fraction. This receptor chain uses TRBV10-3 and TRBJ2-1, with the D gene too uncertain to name. This TCR came from a woman between 25 and 40 years old in good health. The CDR3 here reads CANSDQQGNEQFF. The nucleotides read TGTGCCAACTCGGACCAACAAGGCAATGAGCAGTTCTTC.